The rows below give T cell receptor beta chains drawn from one sample of a study of T cell responses to AZD1222 COVID-19 vaccine. Assay: immunoSEQ multiplex PCR; the TCRdb copy retains only in-frame clones and omits some. The sample carries tens of thousands of clones, around 84% recorded once. This specimen consisted of peripheral blood, obtained on day 0 of AZD1222 vaccination. Receptor source: an adult in good health. Each CDR3 is given with its conserved first and last residue. A D gene is named only where the DNA matches it firmly. A row's size may be missing; if present it is once, few, many or a size class.

v_gene,d_gene,j_gene,abundance,CDR3nt,CDR3aa
TRBV6-5,TRBD1,TRBJ2-5,NA,TGTGCCAGCAGTTCCGGGGACAGTAGACAAGAGACCCAGTACTTC,CASSSGDSRQETQYF
TRBV12-3/TRBV12-4,NA,TRBJ2-7,NA,TGTGCCAGCTCGGGGAGCGACTCCTACGAGCAGTACTTC,CASSGSDSYEQYF
TRBV30,TRBD2,TRBJ2-5,NA,TGTGCCTGGGGGCCCTATAGCGGGGGCCCGCAAGAGACCCAGTACTTC,CAWGPYSGGPQETQYF
TRBV7-9,NA,TRBJ2-5,NA,TGTGCCAGCAGTCTAATCAGGGGTCAAGAGACCCAGTACTTC,CASSLIRGQETQYF
TRBV18,TRBD1,TRBJ1-1,NA,TGTGCCAGCTCCCCTACAGGGGGCACTGAAGCTTTCTTT,CASSPTGGTEAFF
TRBV11-2,NA,TRBJ1-3,NA,TGTGCCAGCAGCACCTTACAGGACACCATATATTTT,CASSTLQDTIYF
TRBV7-9,NA,TRBJ2-1,NA,TGTGCCAGCAGCTATTGGAGGAGTTCCTACAATGAGCAGTTCTTC,CASSYWRSSYNEQFF
TRBV7-9,NA,TRBJ2-1,NA,TGTGCCAGCAGCCCCGAACGCCGGGGTGATGAGCAGTTCTTC,CASSPERRGDEQFF
TRBV29-1,NA,TRBJ2-7,NA,TGCAGCGTTGGAGCGGCAGGTCCGCCCTACGAGCAGTACTTC,CSVGAAGPPYEQYF
TRBV5-1,TRBD2,TRBJ2-5,NA,TGCGCCAGTCAATCCGCCCCAAGGACTAGCGTACGGGAGACCCAGTACTTC,CASQSAPRTSVRETQYF
TRBV27,TRBD2,TRBJ2-7,NA,TGTGCCAGCAGCCATCCGGGACTAGCGGGAGGATACGAGCAGTACTTC,CASSHPGLAGGYEQYF
TRBV15,TRBD1,TRBJ2-2,NA,TGTGCCACCCGGACAGGGGGCGTGAACACCGGGGAGCTGTTTTTT,CATRTGGVNTGELFF
TRBV5-1,TRBD1,TRBJ2-2,NA,TGCGCCAGCAGCTGGGGACAGGGGGAAGTCAGTAAGCTGTTTTTT,CASSWGQGEVSKLFF
TRBV25-1,TRBD1,TRBJ2-7,NA,TGTGCCAGCAGTAAACCGGGACAGGGGGCCTACGAGCAGTACTTC,CASSKPGQGAYEQYF
TRBV10-1,TRBD1,TRBJ1-2,NA,TGCGCCAGCAGTCTGGACAGGGGGGCCGGCTACACCTTC,CASSLDRGAGYTF
TRBV12-3/TRBV12-4,NA,TRBJ2-1,NA,TGTGCCAGCAGTACCGGGAGAAGCAATGAGCAGTTCTTC,CASSTGRSNEQFF
TRBV5-1,TRBD1,TRBJ1-1,NA,TGCGCCAGCAGCTTGGGGGACAGGGTGATATCTTTCTTT,CASSLGDRVISFF
TRBV28,TRBD2,TRBJ2-5,NA,TGTGCCAGCAGTGCGAGACTAGCGGGAGGGGGTCCAAGAGAGACCCAGTACTTC,CASSARLAGGGPRETQYF
TRBV6-5,NA,TRBJ2-7,NA,TGTGCCAGCAGACGAGGACAGTTCTCCGGCGAGCAGTACTTC,CASRRGQFSGEQYF
TRBV7-2,NA,TRBJ1-3,once,TGTGCCAGCAACAATAGAGGCGGGGGCATCTCTGGAAACACCATATATTTT,CASNNRGGGISGNTIYF
TRBV18,NA,TRBJ2-1,NA,TGTGCCAGCTCCCCTTATAACGATGAGCAGTTCTTC,CASSPYNDEQFF
TRBV6-5,NA,TRBJ1-4,NA,TGTGCCAGCAGACCCGGCCTGAATGAAAAACTGTTTTTT,CASRPGLNEKLFF
TRBV7-2,NA,TRBJ2-7,NA,TGTGCCAGCAGCTTAGGGTTGTGGGAGAGTACCTACGAGCAGTACTTC,CASSLGLWESTYEQYF
TRBV29-1,NA,TRBJ1-2,once,TGCAGCGTTGCGTCCGGCGGATACCGGGGTGGCTACACCTTC,CSVASGGYRGGYTF
TRBV18,NA,TRBJ2-7,NA,TGTGCCAGCTCACTAAGCAGGGGGGACGAGCAGTACTTC,CASSLSRGDEQYF
TRBV14,NA,TRBJ1-6,NA,TGTGCCAGCAGCCAAGGGGAAGGAGATGACTCACCCCTCCACTTT,CASSQGEGDDSPLHF
TRBV18,NA,TRBJ1-4,NA,TGTGCCAGCTCACCACCCGGGGCGTCGGTTGAAAAACTGTTTTTT,CASSPPGASVEKLFF
TRBV19,NA,TRBJ2-1,NA,TGTGCCAGTAGTCCCGGGACACAAAGGAACAATGAGCAGTTCTTC,CASSPGTQRNNEQFF
TRBV6-5,TRBD1,TRBJ1-2,few,TGTGCCACAGAACCGACAGGGGTCGGAGCCGGCTACACCTTC,CATEPTGVGAGYTF
TRBV6-5,NA,TRBJ1-4,NA,TGTGCCAGCAGCGAGACAGTCTATGAAAAACTGTTTTTT,CASSETVYEKLFF
TRBV23-1,TRBD1,TRBJ2-7,NA,TGCGCCATCACCCGGGACAGTCACTACGAGCAGTACTTC,CAITRDSHYEQYF
TRBV7-9,NA,TRBJ1-1,once,TGTGCCAGCAGCTTTAGGGGATCTGGGGCTTTCTTT,CASSFRGSGAFF
TRBV18,TRBD2,TRBJ2-7,once,TGTGCCAGCTCACCAGTCCCTAGCGGGAGGGTCAGAGAGCAGTACTTC,CASSPVPSGRVREQYF
TRBV7-2,NA,TRBJ1-4,NA,TGTGCCAGCAGCTTAGGGTACAGCTATAATGAAAAACTGTTTTTT,CASSLGYSYNEKLFF
TRBV1,NA,TRBJ2-7,few,TGCACCAGCAGCCATCTTCGGACTAGCGGGGGGGTCGAGCAGTACTTC,CTSSHLRTSGGVEQYF
TRBV6-1,NA,TRBJ1-6,NA,TGTGCCAGCAGTGACGGGCCAGACAATAATTCACCCCTCCACTTT,CASSDGPDNNSPLHF
TRBV7-4,NA,TRBJ1-4,NA,TGTGCCAGCAGCTTAAGGGGTCTGATGGCAAAACTGTTTTTT,CASSLRGLMAKLFF
TRBV28,NA,TRBJ2-1,NA,TGTGCCAGCAGTTTAGGGAGTTGGGGCTCGTTCTTC,CASSLGSWGSFF
TRBV11-2,TRBD1,TRBJ1-2,NA,TGTGCCAGCAGCCGACGCCCCGACAGGGGGCTTAACTATGGCTACACCTTC,CASSRRPDRGLNYGYTF
TRBV28,TRBD1,TRBJ1-4,NA,TGTGCCAGCAGTCGAACAGGGGGCGCTTTTAATGAAAAACTGTTTTTT,CASSRTGGAFNEKLFF
TRBV7-3,TRBD2,TRBJ2-6,NA,TGTGCCAGCAGCTCGCCGGGACTAGCGGGAGTCTCTGGGGCCAACGTCCTGACTTTC,CASSSPGLAGVSGANVLTF
TRBV15,NA,TRBJ1-1,few,TGTGCCACCCGGCCGCTAGTCCGTGGCGCTTTCTTT,CATRPLVRGAFF
TRBV5-1,NA,TRBJ2-2,NA,TGCGCCAGCAGCTCCCGGGACTGGGGGAACACCGGGGAGCTGTTTTTT,CASSSRDWGNTGELFF
TRBV5-1,NA,TRBJ2-2,NA,TGCGCCAGCAGCTTGGATAGACAACTCGCCGGGGAGCTGTTTTTT,CASSLDRQLAGELFF
TRBV28,NA,TRBJ2-5,NA,TGTGCCAGCGAGTCGGACGGGGCCCAGTACTTC,CASESDGAQYF
TRBV7-6,TRBD2,TRBJ2-1,NA,TGTGCCAGCAGTCAAGAGCGGGGTTCCTACAATGAGCAGTTCTTC,CASSQERGSYNEQFF
TRBV7-2,NA,TRBJ2-3,NA,TGTGCCAGCAGCAATCATAACCGGGGAGCTACGCAGTATTTT,CASSNHNRGATQYF
TRBV30,NA,TRBJ1-2,NA,TGTGCCTGGAAGGAAGCTAGGAAACACACCTTC,CAWKEARKHTF
TRBV19,TRBD1,TRBJ1-1,NA,TGTGCCAGTAGTACCATCGGGGACAGTAACACTGAAGCTTTCTTT,CASSTIGDSNTEAFF
TRBV10-3,NA,TRBJ1-6,NA,TGTGCCATCAGTGAGTCGGTCGGTTCACCCCTCCACTTT,CAISESVGSPLHF
TRBV27,TRBD2,TRBJ2-1,once,TGTGCCAGCAGCCCAAGCGGGAGGGCCTACAATGAGCAGTTCTTC,CASSPSGRAYNEQFF
TRBV19,NA,TRBJ1-4,NA,TGTGCCAGTAGTAGGCGGCGACCTAATGAGAAACTGTTTTTT,CASSRRRPNEKLFF
TRBV6-6,TRBD2,TRBJ2-7,once,TGTGCCAGCAGGGATGAAGCGGGGGCCTACGAGCAGTACTTC,CASRDEAGAYEQYF
TRBV2,NA,TRBJ2-7,NA,TGTGCCAGCAGCGACGTTGTGGGGGAGCCCGAGCAGTACTTC,CASSDVVGEPEQYF
TRBV2,NA,TRBJ2-3,NA,TGTGCCAGCTTGGTGTTAGCGCCGAGCACAGATACGCAGTATTTT,CASLVLAPSTDTQYF
TRBV28,TRBD1,TRBJ2-3,NA,TGTGCCAGCAGCCGAGACAGGGTTGGCGCAGATACGCAGTATTTT,CASSRDRVGADTQYF